These 16 T cell receptor beta chains were sequenced from one sample in a study of blood T cell repertoires in COVID-19. Generated by immunoSEQ multiplex PCR, the TCRdb table keeps only in-frame clones and is missing some. The sample has approximately 250,000 clones, 75% to 85% seen once. The sequencing input was peripheral blood. These receptors were taken from a man in his forties or fifties with COVID-19, enrolled during active disease.

On this clone: The sample has other DNA sequences that encode this CDR3 too. This chain links TRBV18 with TRBJ2-5; 11 positions agree with TRBD1. Germline V gene sequence: CDR1 KGHSH, CDR2 LQKENI. The CDR3 has 14 residues. V lost 3 bases to trimming and J lost 4 bases; unmatched junction nucleotides: 1. The CDR3 here is CASSPGTGGETQYF. The CDR3 DNA reads TGTGCCAGCTCACCTGGGACAGGGGGAGAGACCCAGTACTTC.

This clone appeared a single time. J is TRBJ1-5 and V is TRBV6-1; maybe TRBD1 (5 bases). Trimming took off 1 base at V and 3 bases at J, with 10 bases between the two ends. Germline values: CDR1 MNHNS, CDR2 SASEGT. The CDR3 spans 15 residues. The CDR3 loop is CASSEGRGDNQPQHF. CDR3 DNA: TGTGCCAGCAGTGAAGGTCGGGGGGACAATCAGCCCCAGCATTTT.

The rearrangement joins TRBV6-5 to TRBJ2-1, with 8 bases identical to TRBD1. The CDR3 length is 15 residues. V shed 6 bases and J 7 bases; nucleotides not matched to a gene: 11. Germline lookup yields CDR1 MNHEY and CDR2 SVGAGI. The CDR3 loop reads CASSPARGRVNEQFF. In DNA, the CDR3 is TGTGCCAGCAGCCCAGCCAGGGGGCGCGTGAATGAGCAGTTCTTC.

V gene TRBV4-1 combines with J gene TRBJ2-7; TRBD1 aligns across 8 bases. Germline CDR1 reads MGHRA; CDR2 reads YSYEKL. The CDR3 loop spans 15 amino acids. Losses at the gene ends were 6 bases for V and 5 bases for J; bases not matched to a gene: 12. The CDR3 reads CASSQQNRGTHEQYF. The CDR3 bases are TGCGCCAGCAGTCAACAGAACAGGGGGACCCACGAGCAGTACTTC.

V and J are TRBV29-1 and TRBJ2-7, with D tentatively TRBD1 (5 bases). V gave up 2 bases and J gave up 4 bases, with 9 bases separating them. The CDR3 consists of 12 residues. The germline V gene has CDR1 SQVTM and CDR2 ANQGSEA. The CDR3 nucleotides are TGCAGCGTTGAACAGGGTGGGTACGAGCAGTACTTC. Translation gives CSVEQGGYEQYF.

The chain recombines TRBV30 with TRBJ1-4; 8 positions agree with TRBD1. This CDR3 spans 17 amino acids. Germline-derived CDR1 and CDR2 are GTSNPN and SVGIG (reference sequence). Germline trimming cut 3 bases from V and 4 bases from J; bases unmatched to any gene: 13. The CDR3 region is CAWRPGQGPPDNEKLFF. The CDR3, as DNA: TGTGCCTGGAGACCTGGACAGGGACCTCCCGATAATGAAAAACTGTTTTTT. Full variable domain (rest looked up from reference TRBV30 and TRBJ1-4): SQTIHQWPATLVQPVGSPLSLECTVEGTSNPNLYWYRQAAGRGLQLLFYSVGIGQISSEVPQNLSASRPQDRQFILSSKKLLLSDSGFYLCAWRPGQGPPDNEKLFFGSGTQLSVL.

The chain has TRBV7-9 and TRBJ1-5; no reliable D call. V was clipped by 1 base and J by 4 bases, with 5 bases between them. The CDR3 is made up of 13 amino acids. Germline CDR1 and CDR2: SEHNR and FQNEAQ (reference sequence). In DNA, the CDR3 is TGTGCCAGCAGCTTAGACGGGAATCAGCCCCAGCATTTT. Amino acid sequence: CASSLDGNQPQHF.

The chain is built from TRBV27 and TRBJ1-1; 7 nucleotides line up with TRBD1. V shed 2 bases, J shed 7 bases, and the junction held 1 base outside the gene matches. Looked up from germline, CDR1 is MNHEY and CDR2 is SMNVEV (reference sequence). CDR3 length: 12 amino acids. In DNA form, the CDR3 reads TGTGCCAGCAGTTTAAGGGGGCATGAAGCTTTCTTT. Protein product: CASSLRGHEAFF.

The CDR3 reads CASKDGQYTDTQYF. CDR3 sequence (DNA): TGTGCCAGCAAAGATGGGCAGTACACAGATACGCAGTATTTT. This rearrangement joins TRBV5-4 to TRBJ2-3; no clear D. Germline V lookup: CDR1 SGHNT, CDR2 YYREEE (reference sequence). The V end lost 6 bases, the J end lost 2 bases, and 13 bases lay between the germline ends. CDR3 length equals 14 residues.

This chain joins TRBV5-6 and TRBJ2-7, with 9 bases aligning to TRBD1. This CDR3 spans 14 amino acids. Trimming removed 6 bases from V and 6 bases from J; junction bases left unmatched: 10. Germline loops: CDR1 SGHDT, CDR2 YYEEEE. The CDR3 spells CASKKDRDRVEQYF. The CDR3 region has the DNA TGTGCCAGCAAAAAGGACCGGGACAGGGTCGAGCAGTACTTC.

The chain employs TRBV14 and TRBJ2-1, with D perhaps matching TRBD1 (6 bases). Germline V gene data show CDR1 as SGHDN and CDR2 as FVKESK. The CDR3 totals 17 residues. V gave up 3 bases and J gave up 4 bases, with 19 bases separating them. The CDR3 protein is CASSHSLLDSVYNEQFF. The CDR3 DNA sequence: TGTGCCAGCAGCCACAGCCTCCTGGACAGCGTTTACAATGAGCAGTTCTTC.

This clone appeared a few times. The V gene is TRBV11-2, the J gene TRBJ2-7; 13 bases are shared with TRBD2. Per the germline V gene, CDR1 is SGHAT and CDR2 is FQNNGV. This CDR3 is built from 15 residues. V was clipped by 5 bases and J by 9 bases; unmatched bases: 10. CDR3 loop: CASSPRTSGSLVQYF. The CDR3 DNA is TGTGCCAGCAGCCCAAGGACTAGCGGGAGTCTTGTGCAGTACTTC.

This sequence joins TRBV30 and TRBJ2-7; 7 positions match TRBD1. The germline CDR1 and CDR2 sequences are GTSNPN and SVGIG (reference sequence). V shed 4 bases and J 2 bases; nucleotides not matched to a gene: 8. The CDR3 extends over 14 amino acids. The CDR3 loop reads CAWIRKGQTYEQYF. The CDR3, as DNA: TGTGCCTGGATTAGAAAGGGACAGACCTACGAGCAGTACTTC.

This chain links TRBV11-2 with TRBJ2-7; TRBD1 agrees at 9 bases. Germline lookup yields CDR1 SGHAT and CDR2 FQNNGV. V lost 4 bases and J lost 2; bases outside the gene matches: 3. CDR3 length: 14 residues. The chain's CDR3 is CASSYGTGTYEQYF. CDR3 nucleotide sequence: TGTGCCAGCAGCTACGGGACAGGGACCTACGAGCAGTACTTC.

This rearrangement joins TRBV4-2 to TRBJ2-7; D possibly corresponds to TRBD2 (6 bases). Germline loops: CDR1 LGHNA, CDR2 YNFKEQ. This CDR3 contains 14 residues. Trimming shortened V by 2 bases and J by 3 bases, and 11 bases separated the two germline ends. The DNA for the CDR3 is TGTGCCAGCAGCCAATATACGGGAGACTACGAGCAGTACTTC. This gives the protein CASSQYTGDYEQYF.

With regard to this clone: The germline gene is not matched at one end of the junction; a read error may be the cause. J is TRBJ2-5 and V is TRBV5-6; maybe TRBD1 (6 bases). The germline V gene encodes CDR1 SGHDT and CDR2 YYEEEE. The CDR3 runs to 11 residues. The chain's CDR3 is CASSLGGLTDF. CDR3 DNA sequence: TGTGCCAGCAGCTTGGGGGGGCTTACGGACTTC.